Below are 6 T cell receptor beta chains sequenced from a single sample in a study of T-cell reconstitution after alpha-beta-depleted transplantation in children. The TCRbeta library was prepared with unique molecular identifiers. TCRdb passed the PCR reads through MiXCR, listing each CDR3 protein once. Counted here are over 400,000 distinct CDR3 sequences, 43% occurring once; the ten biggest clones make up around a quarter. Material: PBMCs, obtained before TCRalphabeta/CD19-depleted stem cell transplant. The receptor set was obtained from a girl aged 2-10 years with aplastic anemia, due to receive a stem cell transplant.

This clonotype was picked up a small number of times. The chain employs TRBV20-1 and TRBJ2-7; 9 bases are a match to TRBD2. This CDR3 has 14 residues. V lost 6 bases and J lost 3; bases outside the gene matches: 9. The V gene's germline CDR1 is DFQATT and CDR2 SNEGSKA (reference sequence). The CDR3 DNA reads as TGCAGTGCCCGAAGGGCTAGCGGGGTCTACGAGCAGTACTTC. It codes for CSARRASGVYEQYF.

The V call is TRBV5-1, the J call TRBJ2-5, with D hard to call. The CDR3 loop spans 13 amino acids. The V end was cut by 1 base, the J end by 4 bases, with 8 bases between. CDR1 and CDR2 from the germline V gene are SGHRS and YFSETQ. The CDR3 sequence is CASSLPLGETQYF. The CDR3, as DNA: TGCGCCAGCAGCTTGCCCCTGGGAGAGACCCAGTACTTC. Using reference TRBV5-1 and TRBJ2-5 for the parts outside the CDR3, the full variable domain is KAGVTQTPRYLIKTRGQQVTLSCSPISGHRSVSWYQQTPGQGLQFLFEYFSETQRNKGNFPGRFSGRQFSNSRSEMNVSTLELGDSALYLCASSLPLGETQYFGPGTRLLVL.

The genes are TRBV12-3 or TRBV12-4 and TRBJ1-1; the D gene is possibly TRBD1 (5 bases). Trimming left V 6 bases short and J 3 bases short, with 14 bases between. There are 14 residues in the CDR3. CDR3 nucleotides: TGTGCCAGCAGCCCGTCCAGACAGTACACTGAAGCTTTCTTT. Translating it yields CASSPSRQYTEAFF.

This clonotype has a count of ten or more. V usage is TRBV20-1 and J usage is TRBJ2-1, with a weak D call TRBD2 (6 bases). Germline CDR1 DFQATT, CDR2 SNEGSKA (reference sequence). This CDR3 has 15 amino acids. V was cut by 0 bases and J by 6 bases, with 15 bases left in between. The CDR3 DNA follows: TGCAGTGCTAGAGATCAGGGAGGCCGAATCAATGAGCAGTTCTTC. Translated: CSARDQGGRINEQFF.

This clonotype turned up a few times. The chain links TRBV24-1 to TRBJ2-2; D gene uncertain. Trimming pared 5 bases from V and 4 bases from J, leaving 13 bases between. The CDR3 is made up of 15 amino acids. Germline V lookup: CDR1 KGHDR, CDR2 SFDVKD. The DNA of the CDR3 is TGTGCCACCAGTGGTGGCCTGGTGGGCACCGGGGAGCTGTTTTTT. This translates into CATSGGLVGTGELFF.

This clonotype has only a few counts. CDR3 amino acids: CASSGRRAGETQYF. In DNA, the CDR3 is TGTGCCAGCAGTGGTCGCAGGGCGGGAGAGACCCAGTACTTC. V gene TRBV6-1 combines with J gene TRBJ2-5; D possibly matches TRBD1 or TRBD2 (5 bases each). The CDR3 contains 14 residues. Germline CDR1 and CDR2: MNHNS and SASEGT. V was pared by 4 bases and J by 4 bases, with 13 bases between.